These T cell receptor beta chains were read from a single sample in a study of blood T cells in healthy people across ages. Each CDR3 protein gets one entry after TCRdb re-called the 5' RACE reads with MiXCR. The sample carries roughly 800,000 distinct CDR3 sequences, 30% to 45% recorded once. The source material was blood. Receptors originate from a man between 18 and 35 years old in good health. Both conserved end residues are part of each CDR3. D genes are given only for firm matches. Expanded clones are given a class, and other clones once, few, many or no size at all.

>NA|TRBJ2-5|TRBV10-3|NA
TGTGCCATCAAAGATCCAGTAGACAATGAGCAGTACTTC
CAIKDPVDNEQYF
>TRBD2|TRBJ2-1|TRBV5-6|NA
TGTGCCAGCAGCTTGGGGAGACTAGCCGCAGGAGAGCAGTTCTTC
CASSLGRLAAGEQFF
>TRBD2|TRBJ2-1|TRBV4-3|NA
TGCGCCAGCAGCTTTAGCGGGGGAGGTTTGCAGTTCTTC
CASSFSGGGLQFF
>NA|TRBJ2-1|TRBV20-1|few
TGCAGTGCTAGAGATTTAGTATCTCTTCCTGAGCAGTTCTTC
CSARDLVSLPEQFF
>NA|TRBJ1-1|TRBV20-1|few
TGCAGTGCTAGCAAAGGGAGGCAGAACACTGAAGCTTTCTTT
CSASKGRQNTEAFF
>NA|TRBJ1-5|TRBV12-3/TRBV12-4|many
TGTGCCAGCAGTTTAGAGGCAGGACGAAATCAGCCCCAGCATTTT
CASSLEAGRNQPQHF
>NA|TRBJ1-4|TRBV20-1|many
TGCAGTGCTAGAACAGGAGCAACTAATGAAAAACTGTTTTTT
CSARTGATNEKLFF
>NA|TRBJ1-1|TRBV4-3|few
TGCGCCAGCAGCCTAGGGAGGACGGGCACTGAAGCTTTCTTT
CASSLGRTGTEAFF
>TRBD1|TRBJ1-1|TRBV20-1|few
TGCAGTGCTAGGGACTCCGGGACAGGGGACCCTGAAGCTTTCTTT
CSARDSGTGDPEAFF
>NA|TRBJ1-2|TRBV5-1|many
TGCGCCAGCAGCTTGGGGGGGGAACTTCGCTATGGCTACACCTTC
CASSLGGELRYGYTF
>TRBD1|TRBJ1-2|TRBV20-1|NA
TGCAGGGCCCATCAAGGGACAGGGGAAGGCTACACCTTC
CRAHQGTGEGYTF
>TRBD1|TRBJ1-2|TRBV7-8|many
TGTGCCAGCAGCTTAGGCTGGGACAGGGTTAACTATGGCTACACCTTC
CASSLGWDRVNYGYTF
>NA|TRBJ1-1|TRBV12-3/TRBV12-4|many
TGTGCCAGCAGGGTCAGGGGAACAGCTGAAGCTTTCTTT
CASRVRGTAEAFF
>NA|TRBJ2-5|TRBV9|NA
TGTGCCAGCAACCGACAGGCCCAAGAGACCCAGTACTTC
CASNRQAQETQYF
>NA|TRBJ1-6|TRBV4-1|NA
TGCGCCAGCAGCCAAGAGCTACAGAGCTATAATTCACCCCTCCACTTT
CASSQELQSYNSPLHF
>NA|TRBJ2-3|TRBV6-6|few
TGTGCCAGCAGTATCCGGGGCAGGGACGTGGCGGATACGCAGTATTTT
CASSIRGRDVADTQYF
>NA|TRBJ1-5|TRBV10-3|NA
TGTGCCATCAGCGCCGGTCTAAGTCAGCCCCAGCATTTT
CAISAGLSQPQHF
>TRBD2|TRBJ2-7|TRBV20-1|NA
TGCAGTGCTAGAATCCCGGGAGGAACCTACAATGAGCAGTACTTC
CSARIPGGTYNEQYF
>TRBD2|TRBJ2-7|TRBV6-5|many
TGTGCCAGCAGACCTACCGGGACTAGCGACTACGAGCAGTACTTC
CASRPTGTSDYEQYF
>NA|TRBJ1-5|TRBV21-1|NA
TGTGCCAGCAGCAAAGAGGAACAGGGTAGCAATCAGCCCCAGCATTTT
CASSKEEQGSNQPQHF
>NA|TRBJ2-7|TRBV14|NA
TGTGCCAGCAGCCAAGATCCGGGTTACGAGCAGTACTTC
CASSQDPGYEQYF
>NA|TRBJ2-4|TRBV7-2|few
TGTGCCAGCAGCTCACTATGGCGCGGCAGTAAAAACATTCAGTACTTC
CASSSLWRGSKNIQYF
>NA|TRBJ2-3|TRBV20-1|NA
TGCAGTGCTAGAGATCTAGGGCAGGGGATGGATACGCAGTATTTT
CSARDLGQGMDTQYF
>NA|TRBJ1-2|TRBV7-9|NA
TGTGCCAGCAGCTTAGAGGGAGGGGGACCCCTCTATGGCTACACCTTC
CASSLEGGGPLYGYTF
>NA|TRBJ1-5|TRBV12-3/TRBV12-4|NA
TGTGCCAGCAGTTTTGAGGGGGTGGATCAGCCCCAGCATTTT
CASSFEGVDQPQHF
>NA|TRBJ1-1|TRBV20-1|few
TGCAGTGCTAGAGACCGGGCGCCGGGAGCCCTACTGAACACTGAAGCTTTCTTT
CSARDRAPGALLNTEAFF
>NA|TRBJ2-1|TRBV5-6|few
TGTGCCAGCAGCCGGGACGTCCCGGGGCAGTTCTTC
CASSRDVPGQFF
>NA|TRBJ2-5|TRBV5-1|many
TGCGCCAGCAGCTCCGACACCCAAGAGACCCAGTACTTC
CASSSDTQETQYF
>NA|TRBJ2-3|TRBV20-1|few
TGCAGTGCTAGAGATCGAGTCAGCGGCACAGATACGCAGTATTTT
CSARDRVSGTDTQYF
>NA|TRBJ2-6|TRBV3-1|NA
TGTGCCAGCGGCCAATGGGCAGGAGTTCGCTCTGGGGTCAACGTCCTGACTTTC
CASGQWAGVRSGVNVLTF
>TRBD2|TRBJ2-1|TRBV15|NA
TGTGCCACCAGCAGAGATCCTATGCGGGGGAGCTCCTACAATGAGCAGTTCTTC
CATSRDPMRGSSYNEQFF
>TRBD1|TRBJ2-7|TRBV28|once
TGTGCCAGCAGTCACGACAGGGGGCAAATCTGGTCCTACGAGCAGTACTTC
CASSHDRGQIWSYEQYF
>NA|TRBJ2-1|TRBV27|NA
TGTGCCAGCAGCCCCAAGTCCCGGGGACGAGGCTACAATGAGCAGTTCTTC
CASSPKSRGRGYNEQFF
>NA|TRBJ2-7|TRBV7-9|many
TGTGCCAGCAGTCCTCCCTACATGCTACGATTATCAGAGCAGTACTTC
CASSPPYMLRLSEQYF
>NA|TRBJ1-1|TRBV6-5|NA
TGTGCCAGCACCTCGGACGGCAACACTGAAGCTTTCTTT
CASTSDGNTEAFF
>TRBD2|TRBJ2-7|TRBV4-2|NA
TGTGCCAGCAGTAGGGCGGGGGGATCCTACAATGAGCAGTACTTC
CASSRAGGSYNEQYF
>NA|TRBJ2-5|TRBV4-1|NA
TGCGCCAGCAGCCAAGAGGCAGCATCCCAAGAGACCCAGTACTTC
CASSQEAASQETQYF
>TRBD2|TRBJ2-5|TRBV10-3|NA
TGTGCCAGCAGTTTCAACAGCGGGAGAAAACAAGAGACCCAGTACTTC
CASSFNSGRKQETQYF
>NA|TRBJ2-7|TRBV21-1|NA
TGTGCCAGCAGCAAGTTCCGGCAGGGGTATCACAATGAGCAGTACTTC
CASSKFRQGYHNEQYF
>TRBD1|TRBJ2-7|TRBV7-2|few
TGTGCCAGCAGCTCGACGATCCCGGGACAGGGGACTAGCTCCTACGAGCAGTACTTC
CASSSTIPGQGTSSYEQYF
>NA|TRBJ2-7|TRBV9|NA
TGTGCCAGCAGCGCCCGGGCCCTAACGGGCGAGCAGTACTTC
CASSARALTGEQYF
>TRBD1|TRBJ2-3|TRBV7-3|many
TGTGCCAGCAGCTTAACAGGGGGCGCGACAGATACGCAGTATTTT
CASSLTGGATDTQYF
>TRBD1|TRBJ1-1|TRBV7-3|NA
TGTGCCGGCAGCTTTCAACAGGGGGAAGCTTTCTTT
CAGSFQQGEAFF
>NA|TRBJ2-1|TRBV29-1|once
TGCAGCGTCGGGGATGCGACTAGTACGCAGAATGAGCAGTTCTTC
CSVGDATSTQNEQFF
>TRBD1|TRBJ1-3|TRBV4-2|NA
TGTGCCGGCAGCCAGACCTGGGACAGCTCTGGAAACACCATATATTTT
CAGSQTWDSSGNTIYF
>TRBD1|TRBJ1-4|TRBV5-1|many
TGCGCCAGCAGCCCGGACAGGGTTGGCGAAAAACTGTTTTTT
CASSPDRVGEKLFF
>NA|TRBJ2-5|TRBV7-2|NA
TGTGCCAGCAGCTTGAGCCTGACCCAAGAGACCCAGTACTTC
CASSLSLTQETQYF
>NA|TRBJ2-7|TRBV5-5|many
TGTGCCAGCAGCCCGTCCAACAACGAGCAGTACTTC
CASSPSNNEQYF
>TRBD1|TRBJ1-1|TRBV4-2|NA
TGTGCCAGCAGCCAAGACGGGACAGGTCCTGAAGCTTTCTTT
CASSQDGTGPEAFF
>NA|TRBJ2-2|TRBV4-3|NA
TGCGCCAGCAGCCAAGGGCACGCGTACACCGGGGAGCTGTTTTTT
CASSQGHAYTGELFF
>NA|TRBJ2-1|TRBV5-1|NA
TGCGCCAGCAGCTTGTCAGGGGGGAATTACAATGAGCGGTTCTTC
CASSLSGGNYNERFF
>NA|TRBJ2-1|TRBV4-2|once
TGTGCCAGCAGCCAGGGACCTACAGGGATCTACGAGCAGTTCTTC
CASSQGPTGIYEQFF
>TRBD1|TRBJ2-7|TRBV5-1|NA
TGCGCCAGCAGCTCCGAGGTTATGGGACAGACCTACGGGCAGTACTTC
CASSSEVMGQTYGQYF